This is a list of T cell receptor beta chains from one sample in a study of T cells in Graves' hyperthyroidism and ophthalmopathy. TCRdb recomputed calls from the multiplex PCR reads with MiXCR, one row per CDR3 protein. The sample has approximately 570,000 distinct CDR3 sequences, just under 20% seen once. The material sequenced was blood. These receptors came from a man aged 40-55 years with Graves' ophthalmopathy. Both conserved end residues are part of each CDR3. Fields, in order: D gene, CDR3 length, V gene, CDR3 protein. The D gene is left open where the match is weak.

NA	12	TRBV29-1	CSVLVGPYEQYF
TRBD2	15	TRBV9	CASSLGDYPQETQYF
NA	17	TRBV18	CASSPIQISGQTDTQYF
TRBD2	16	TRBV4-2	CASSQGSAGDYNEQFF
NA	13	TRBV7-8	CASSRAGVEPLHF
NA	16	TRBV6-6	CASSYSYPTANYGYTF
NA	11	TRBV11-2	CASSLLLEAFF
TRBD2	13	TRBV20-1	CSAQLASTYEQYF
TRBD1	13	TRBV10-2	CASSQGVGYGYTF
NA	13	TRBV29-1	CSVVLGRSYEQYF
TRBD2	14	TRBV18	CASSELAGEETQYF
NA	13	TRBV5-1	CASNPTGSYEQYF
TRBD2	15	TRBV20-1	CSAAQTSGRTGELFF
NA	14	TRBV9	CASSVKGSPYEQYF
NA	14	TRBV14	CASGRLDGGNEQFF